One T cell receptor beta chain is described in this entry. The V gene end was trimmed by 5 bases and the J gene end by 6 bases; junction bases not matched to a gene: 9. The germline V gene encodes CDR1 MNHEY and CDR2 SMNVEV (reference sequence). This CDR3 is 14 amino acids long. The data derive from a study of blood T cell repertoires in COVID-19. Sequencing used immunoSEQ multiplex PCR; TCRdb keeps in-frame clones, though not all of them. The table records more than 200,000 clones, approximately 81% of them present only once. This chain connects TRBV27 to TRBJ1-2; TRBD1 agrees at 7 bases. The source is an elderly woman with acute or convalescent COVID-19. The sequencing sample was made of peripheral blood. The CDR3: CASSPQWTGDGYTF. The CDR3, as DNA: TGTGCCAGCAGTCCACAGTGGACAGGCGATGGCTACACCTTC.